What follows is one T cell receptor (beta chain) and its context. The entry originates in a study of blood T cell repertoires in COVID-19. Profiled with immunoSEQ multiplex PCR; TCRdb holds only in-frame clones, not every one. This sample has more than 200,000 clones, with about nine tenths found just once. The CDR3 sequence is 17 residues long. V was cut by 5 bases and J by 0 bases, with 17 bases left in between. Germline-derived CDR1 and CDR2 are SGHVS and FNYEAQ. The V gene is TRBV7-6, the J gene TRBJ2-1; D is perhaps TRBD1 (6 bases). The TCR sequence derives from a man younger than 45 with COVID-19, enrolled during active disease. The specimen sequenced was peripheral blood. The CDR3 bases are TGTGCCAGCAGCAGCCGATACAGGGAGAGCTCCTACAATGAGCAGTTCTTC. Translated: CASSSRYRESSYNEQFF. Full variable domain (outside the CDR3, taken from reference TRBV7-6 and TRBJ2-1): GAGVSQSPRYKVTKRGQDVALRCDPISGHVSLYWYRQALGQGPEFLTYFNYEAQQDKSGLPNDRFSAERPEGSISTLTIQRTEQRDSAMYRCASSSRYRESSYNEQFFGPGTRLTVL.